These 2 T cell receptor beta chains came from one sample sequenced in a study of blood T cell repertoires in COVID-19. This table comes from immunoSEQ multiplex PCR, and its TCRdb copy is limited to in-frame clones, with some not included. This table has about 210,000 clones, roughly 94% appearing once. The sequencing sample was made of peripheral blood. The receptors were sampled from a man aged 30-40 years with acute or convalescent COVID-19.

This clone was detected a few times. V gene TRBV6-6 combines with J gene TRBJ2-1; D might be TRBD2 (6 bases). CDR1 and CDR2 from the germline V gene are MNHNY and SVGAGI (reference sequence). Between the trimmed V and J ends, which lost 7 bases and 3 bases, there was a span of 13 bases. This CDR3 is built from 14 residues. DNA for the CDR3: TGTGCCAGCATATCCTGGGGGGACTACAATGAGCAGTTCTTC. Its translation: CASISWGDYNEQFF.

The count of this clone is one. The chain is built from TRBV5-5 and TRBJ2-2; D unresolved. CDR3 length equals 15 residues. The ends were cut back, 0 bases at V and 0 bases at J, with 6 bases in the middle. CDR1 is SGHKS, CDR2 YYEKEE, per germline (reference sequence). The CDR3: CASSLVLANTGELFF. CDR3 nucleotides: TGTGCCAGCAGCTTGGTGCTAGCGAACACCGGGGAGCTGTTTTTT.